Shown below are 14 T cell receptor beta chains from a single sample sequenced in a study of CD8 T cells in Susac syndrome. RNA totalling roughly 0.45 to 1 ug underwent reverse transcription with random hexamers. TCRdb re-derived calls from the immunoSEQ multiplex PCR reads in MiXCR, one entry per CDR3 protein. This table has about 300,000 distinct CDR3 sequences, over 75% appearing once. The sample was CD8+ T cells from PBMCs. The receptors stem from a human donor with multiple sclerosis.

V and J are TRBV19 and TRBJ2-5, with TRBD1 matching over 8 bases. Germline CDR1 is LNHDA and CDR2 is SQIVND (reference sequence). V lost 7 bases, J lost 2 bases, and 9 bases stayed unmatched. CDR3 length: 15 amino acids. CDR3 loop: CASNSPQGAQETQYF. CDR3 in DNA: TGTGCCAGTAATTCCCCCCAGGGGGCACAAGAGACCCAGTACTTC.

V is TRBV12-3 or TRBV12-4 and J is TRBJ1-2, with 7 positions matching TRBD1. The CDR3 runs 17 residues. The junction had 14 bases not matched to a gene; V was cut back by 5 bases and J by 2 bases. The CDR3 protein is CASSHSDRLRANYGYTF. In DNA form, the CDR3 reads TGTGCCAGCAGTCACTCGGACAGGTTGAGGGCGAACTATGGCTACACCTTC.

This clonotype was detected many times. The V and J genes are TRBV5-6 and TRBJ2-7; D gene uncertain. Germline V CDR1 and CDR2: SGHDT, YYEEEE. V was trimmed by 4 bases and J by 0 bases, leaving 5 bases between them. CDR3 length: 12 residues. CDR3 residues: CASSLSSYEQYF. The CDR3 nucleotides read TGTGCCAGCAGCCTTAGCTCCTACGAGCAGTACTTC.

The V call is TRBV12-3 or TRBV12-4, the J call TRBJ1-3; no firm D call. The CDR3 extends over 15 amino acids. V dropped 5 bases and J dropped 0 bases, with 11 bases sitting between them. The CDR3 region is CASSPSPGSGNTIYF. The CDR3 nucleotides are TGTGCCAGCAGTCCAAGCCCAGGCTCTGGAAACACCATATATTTT.

This chain joins TRBV4-3 and TRBJ1-5; D is ambiguous. Deletions cut 6 bases from V and 0 bases from J, with 12 bases between. This CDR3 has 15 amino acids. The germline V gene has CDR1 LGHNA and CDR2 YSLEER. The CDR3 region is CASRNTQSSNQPQHF. CDR3 DNA sequence: TGCGCCAGCAGGAACACACAATCTAGCAATCAGCCCCAGCATTTT.

This clonotype was picked up a small number of times. The J gene is TRBJ2-7, the V gene TRBV19; no clear D. V was clipped by 6 bases and J by 1 base, with 10 bases between them. CDR1 is LNHDA, CDR2 SQIVND, per germline (reference sequence). CDR3 size: 13 residues. CDR3 DNA: TGTGCCAGTAGCGACTTGGTTTCCTACGAGCAGTACTTC. It translates to CASSDLVSYEQYF.

The V and J genes are TRBV5-4 and TRBJ1-5; perhaps TRBD1 as D (6 bases). This CDR3 is 14 amino acids long. CDR1 SGHNT and CDR2 YYREEE come from the germline V gene (reference sequence). V was clipped by 1 base and J by 6 bases, with 11 bases between them. The chain's CDR3 is CASSLPGAGQPQHF. The CDR3 coding sequence is TGTGCCAGCAGCTTGCCAGGGGCCGGTCAGCCCCAGCATTTT.

As DNA, the CDR3 is TGTGCCACCAGCAGAGCCTTAGCGGCTTCCTACACCGGGGAGCTGTTTTTT. Translating gives CATSRALAASYTGELFF. This chain uses TRBV15 with TRBJ2-2; a possible D gene is TRBD2 (6 bases). CDR1 and CDR2 (germline): LNHNV, YYDKDF (reference sequence). Deletions cut 1 base from V and 3 bases from J, with 15 bases between. The CDR3 has 17 residues.

This rearrangement joins TRBV19 to TRBJ2-1; 15 bases are shared with TRBD2. V lost 7 bases, J lost 8 bases, and 6 bases stayed unmatched. Germline loops: CDR1 LNHDA, CDR2 SQIVND (reference sequence). CDR3 length: 15 residues. The CDR3 region has the DNA TGTGCCAGTAAATGGACTAGCGGGAGGGCGGATGAGCAGTTCTTC. Translation gives CASKWTSGRADEQFF.

The chain uses TRBV6-4 and TRBJ1-5; D is ambiguous. Germline CDR1 reads MRHNA; CDR2 reads SNTAGT. V was clipped by 3 bases and J by 7 bases, with 16 bases between them. The CDR3 is made up of 15 amino acids. The CDR3 sequence is CASSEDGAGGQPQHF. The CDR3, as DNA: TGTGCCAGCAGTGAGGACGGCGCCGGAGGACAGCCCCAGCATTTT.

The chain carries TRBV9 and TRBJ1-5, with D unclear. This CDR3 has 11 residues. Looked up from germline, CDR1 is SGDLS and CDR2 is YYNGEE. With 2 bases removed from V and 7 bases from J, the gap between germline ends came to 4 bases. The CDR3 here is CASSVSQPQHF. The CDR3 nucleotides are TGTGCCAGCAGCGTCAGCCAGCCCCAGCATTTT. The whole variable domain, filled in from reference TRBV9 and TRBJ1-5, reads DSGVTQTPKHLITATGQRVTLRCSPRSGDLSVYWYQQSLDQGLQFLIQYYNGEERAKGNILERFSAQQFPDLHSELNLSSLELGDSALYFCASSVSQPQHFGDGTRLSIL.

The chain couples TRBV30 to TRBJ1-3, with D unclear. Germline CDR1 is GTSNPN and CDR2 is SVGIG (reference sequence). Between the trimmed V and J ends, which lost 2 bases and 4 bases, there was a span of 6 bases. This CDR3 contains 12 residues. The DNA of the CDR3 is TGTGCCTGGAGTCTCCTCGGAAACACCATATATTTT. It specifies CAWSLLGNTIYF. The whole variable domain, filled in from reference TRBV30 and TRBJ1-3, reads SQTIHQWPATLVQPVGSPLSLECTVEGTSNPNLYWYRQAAGRGLQLLFYSVGIGQISSEVPQNLSASRPQDRQFILSSKKLLLSDSGFYLCAWSLLGNTIYFGEGSWLTVV.

The chain links TRBV7-9 to TRBJ2-5; no reliable D call. V was pared by 1 base and J by 2 bases, with 8 bases between. Germline-derived CDR1 and CDR2 are SEHNR and FQNEAQ (reference sequence). This CDR3 region has 14 residues. CDR3 protein: CASSLVLGQETQYF. The CDR3 DNA reads TGTGCCAGCAGCTTAGTACTCGGACAAGAGACCCAGTACTTC.

The chain links TRBV14 to TRBJ2-1; possibly TRBD1 for D (6 bases). The CDR3 is 17 amino acids. V shed 0 bases and J shed 9 bases, with 21 bases lying between them. The germline gives CDR1 SGHDN, CDR2 FVKESK. The CDR3 DNA reads as TGTGCCAGCAGCCAAGATCAGCCGACAGGTCTTTTTCGTGAGCAGTTCTTC. It specifies CASSQDQPTGLFREQFF.